The present T cell receptor (beta chain) was sequenced within a study of T cells after yellow fever vaccination. Study as a whole: Preparation of the low-cell-number fractions used SMART-Seq v4 Ultra Low Input.

They built TCR cDNA with 5'RACE template switching, a step that put in a universal primer site and UMIs. TCRdb redid the calling of the 5' RACE reads with MiXCR, one entry per CDR3 protein. The sample has about 300,000 distinct CDR3 sequences, around 10% seen once; the top ten hold 3% to 4%. This clonotype was seen a handful of times. The antigen is undetermined. The V gene end was trimmed by 4 bases and the J gene end by 7 bases; junction bases not matched to a gene: 3. In germline, CDR1 is SGHTA, CDR2 FQGNSA. The CDR3 runs to 14 residues. Study-wide points: The secondary response showed a weaker magnitude and a faster peak, day 5 versus 15. Reappearance after the booster was observed for most primary-vaccination clones (roughly 97% CD4, over 70% CD8).

This clonotype was obtained from a man between 18 and 29 years old who received the YFV17D yellow fever vaccine. V is TRBV7-2 and J is TRBJ1-5; 11 nucleotides match TRBD1. The material sequenced was CD4+ T cells sorted from PBMCs, taken 5 days after the yellow fever booster vaccination. CDR3 loop: CASSSGTGGQPQHF. The CDR3 DNA reads TGTGCCAGCAGCTCAGGGACAGGGGGACAGCCCCAGCATTTT.